This TCR beta chain was sequenced for a study of human T cells and chemical hapten exposure. Germline V CDR1 and CDR2: SSHAT, FNYEAQ (reference sequence). This CDR3 comprises 17 residues. TCRdb re-called the RACE reads with MiXCR, one entry per CDR3 protein. The sample yields 80,000 to 95,000 distinct CDR3 sequences, over 8.5% seen once. The time point is: patch test 1, 2 weeks after DPC sensitization. Sample treatment: therapeutic diphenylcyclopropenone sensitization with weekly scalp DPC. With respect to this clonotype: At one end, the junction sequence differs from germline, possibly due to a read error.

The receptor was derived from a woman aged 45-65 years with alopecia areata. Some clones in this sample may be carry-over from other donors' samples. This rearrangement joins TRBV7-7 to TRBJ2-5, with TRBD2 matching over 9 bases. Sequencing used whole blood, obtained in connection with sensitization to the hapten diphenylcyclopropenone (DPC). CDR3 in amino acids: CASSFGVAGVSQETQYF. The CDR3 nucleotides are TGTGCTAGCAGCTTCGGCGTAGCGGGGGTGTCCCAAGAGACCCAGTACTTC.